This T cell receptor beta chain was identified during a study of CD8+ T cells in alopecia areata. Study information: At a dose of 5 to 10 mg twice daily, oral tofacitinib was given to treated patients. Study outcomes and limitations: Compared with normal scalp, lesional scalp had higher clonality and more expanded CD8+ clones.

Treatment defined: oral pan-JAK inhibitor, 5-10 mg twice daily. V lost 3 bases and J lost 4, with 8 bases in between. Germline V gene data show CDR1 as SGHDN and CDR2 as FVKESK. There are 13 residues in the CDR3. Reverse transcribed after extraction, RNA yielded cDNA as the sequencing template. Profiling relied on immunoSEQ multiplex PCR, and the TCRdb table lists in-frame clones only, not all of them. The table shows 110,000 to 150,000 clones, with roughly nine tenths occurring only once. A note on this clone: Its antigen is still unknown.

The source of this sequence is a human donor with alopecia areata. Specimen: CD8+ T cells sorted from blood, collected at week 4, from a patient treated with tofacitinib. The chain uses TRBV14 and TRBJ2-3; the D is unclear. The CDR3 nucleotides are TGTGCCAGCAGCCAGGACCCCGCAGATACGCAGTATTTT. Encoded protein: CASSQDPADTQYF.